These 11 T cell receptor beta chains originate from one sample sequenced in a study of T cells in Graves' hyperthyroidism and ophthalmopathy. RNA transcripts provided the source from which TCR beta CDR3 regions were amplified. First-round RT-PCR of the TCR CDR3 relied on the HTBI primer set. One entry per CDR3 protein, called by TCRdb with MiXCR from the multiplex PCR reads. This sample has around 540,000 distinct CDR3 sequences, with 35% to 55% found just once. The sample was peripheral blood or thyroid tissue (not recorded which). The receptors stem from a woman aged 18 to 35 with Graves' hyperthyroidism.

This rearrangement joins TRBV7-9 to TRBJ1-2, with TRBD1 as a possible D gene (6 bases). The V gene's germline CDR1 is SEHNR and CDR2 FQNEAQ (reference sequence). CDR3 length equals 14 residues. The germline V and J ends were trimmed by 5 bases and 2 bases, with 12 bases remaining between them. The CDR3 region is CASSPQGRNYGYTF. In DNA form, the CDR3 reads TGTGCCAGCAGCCCACAGGGCAGAAACTATGGCTACACCTTC.

V gene TRBV12-3 or TRBV12-4 combines with J gene TRBJ1-2; D may be TRBD1 (6 bases). The CDR3 has 13 amino acids. Trimming removed 6 bases from V and 2 bases from J, with 10 bases in between. This chain's CDR3 is CASRRGINYGYTF. The CDR3 DNA sequence: TGTGCCAGCAGGAGGGGGATCAACTATGGCTACACCTTC.

This clonotype has more than one count but fewer than ten. The chain uses TRBV2 and TRBJ1-5; TRBD1 aligns across 7 bases. The CDR3 is made up of 14 amino acids. Trimming took 5 bases from V and 4 from J; bases not matched to a gene: 5. Germline CDR1 reads SNHLY; CDR2 reads FYNNEI. DNA for the CDR3: TGTGCCAGCAGTTTTCGGGACAGAAATCAGCCCCAGCATTTT. Its protein product is CASSFRDRNQPQHF. Using reference TRBV2 and TRBJ1-5 for the parts outside the CDR3, the full variable domain is EPEVTQTPSHQVTQMGQEVILRCVPISNHLYFYWYRQILGQKVEFLVSFYNNEISEKSEIFDDQFSVERPDGSNFTLKIRSTKLEDSAMYFCASSFRDRNQPQHFGDGTRLSIL.

This chain links TRBV6-1 with TRBJ1-6, with 9 positions matching TRBD1. In germline, CDR1 is MNHNS, CDR2 SASEGT. The CDR3 covers 14 residues. Germline trimming cut 4 bases from V and 9 bases from J; bases unmatched to any gene: 4. CDR3 bases: TGTGCCAGCAGTGCGACAGGGGGACCTTCACCCCTCCACTTT. Translated: CASSATGGPSPLHF.

The genes are TRBV5-1 and TRBJ1-1; D perhaps matches TRBD1 (5 bases). The CDR3 has 14 residues. Germline lookup yields CDR1 SGHRS and CDR2 YFSETQ. With 6 bases removed from V and 1 base from J, the gap between germline ends came to 13 bases. CDR3 sequence reads: CASMGGGKNTEAFF. The CDR3 coding sequence is TGCGCCAGCATGGGGGGGGGGAAGAACACTGAAGCTTTCTTT.

This clonotype was observed a few times. The V call is TRBV4-1, the J call TRBJ1-4, with TRBD1 as a possible D gene (5 bases). The V and J ends lost 1 base and 8 bases respectively, with 8 bases between them. There are 13 residues in the CDR3. Germline V lookup: CDR1 MGHRA, CDR2 YSYEKL. For the CDR3, the DNA is TGCGCCAGCAGCCAAGGATCAGGGGAAAAACTGTTTTTT. This encodes CASSQGSGEKLFF.

V and J are TRBV6-5 and TRBJ2-5; 8 nucleotides line up with TRBD1. The J segment lost 5 bases and the V segment lost 2 bases, leaving 7 bases of the junction unmatched. CDR3 length: 15 amino acids. Germline V lookup: CDR1 MNHEY, CDR2 SVGAGI. CDR3 protein: CASSYNRGDRETQYF. The CDR3 DNA is TGTGCCAGCAGTTACAACAGGGGGGACAGGGAGACCCAGTACTTC.

This chain uses TRBV7-2 with TRBJ2-5; 14 bases align to TRBD2. The ends lost 5 bases at V and 4 bases at J; junction bases unmatched: 6. Germline V gene data show CDR1 as SGHTA and CDR2 as FQGNSA. The CDR3 consists of 16 residues. The CDR3 DNA reads TGTGCCAGCAGCGGAACCGGGACTAGCGGGAGAGAGACCCAGTACTTC. Protein sequence: CASSGTGTSGRETQYF.

About this clonotype itself: A read error may produce the germline difference seen at one junction end. The chain has TRBV10-3 and TRBJ1-5, with D unclear. CDR3 size: 15 residues. Looked up from germline, CDR1 is ENHRY and CDR2 is SYGVKD. CDR3 in amino acids: CASSPREEGNQPQHF. CDR3 sequence (DNA): TGTGCCAGCAGTCCAAGAGAAGAGGGCAATCAGCCCCAGCATTTT.

The chain employs TRBV7-2 and TRBJ1-6, with TRBD1 matching over 8 bases. V lost 4 bases to trimming and J lost 8 bases; unmatched junction nucleotides: 4. The CDR3 contains 14 residues. CDR1 is SGHTA, CDR2 FQGNSA, per germline. The CDR3 here is CASSYRDRHSPLHF. The CDR3 DNA reads as TGTGCCAGCAGCTACCGGGACAGGCATTCACCCCTCCACTTT. Filled out from reference TRBV7-2 and TRBJ1-6, the complete variable domain reads GAGVSQSPSNKVTEKGKDVELRCDPISGHTALYWYRQSLGQGLEFLIYFQGNSAPDKSGLPSDRFSAERTGGSVSTLTIQRTQQEDSAVYLCASSYRDRHSPLHFGNGTRLTVT.

For this clonotype: Germline and junction disagree at one end, which may indicate a read error. The chain is built from TRBV9 and TRBJ2-7; TRBD2 aligns across 7 bases. Germline V gives CDR1 SGDLS, CDR2 YYNGEE. CDR3 length equals 14 residues. The CDR3 region has the DNA TGTGCCAGTAGCGGGCTTTTAAGCTCCTACGAGCAGTACTTC. As protein: CASSGLLSSYEQYF.